The 28 T cell receptor beta chains presented below share a single source sample, sequenced in a study of shared clonotypes between healthy human individuals. Clones were read by immunoSEQ multiplex PCR, and TCRdb kept only the in-frame ones, dropping some. The table records about 960,000 clones, 60% to 85% of them present only once. Sequencing was carried out using memory CD4+ T cells sorted from blood. The subset: CD45RA-negative fraction. The receptors were sampled from a man aged 18 to 30 in good health.

CDR3 DNA: TGCGCCAGCAGCTTCGGGACAGGGGGCAAACCTGAAGCTTTCTTT. Protein: CASSFGTGGKPEAFF. The chain is built from TRBV5-1 and TRBJ1-1; 12 bases match TRBD1. Germline values: CDR1 SGHRS, CDR2 YFSETQ. The V segment lost 2 bases and the J segment 6 bases; nucleotides outside the gene matches: 5. This CDR3 spans 15 amino acids.

This clone was observed at least ten times. Other DNA sequences in this sample translate to the same CDR3. The genes are TRBV5-1 and TRBJ2-3, with 12 positions matching TRBD2. V lost 0 bases, J lost 3 bases, and 2 bases stayed unmatched. CDR3 length: 16 residues. From germline, CDR1 is SGHRS and CDR2 YFSETQ. The DNA for the CDR3 is TGCGCCAGCAGCTTGGCCGGGACTAGCGGGACAGATACGCAGTATTTT. Protein: CASSLAGTSGTDTQYF.

The chain is built from TRBV19 and TRBJ1-6; D perhaps matches TRBD1 (5 bases). This CDR3 spans 17 amino acids. Per the germline V gene, CDR1 is LNHDA and CDR2 is SQIVND (reference sequence). Trimming cost V 1 base and J 0 bases, with 10 bases left between them. The CDR3 DNA reads as TGTGCCAGTAGTATAGGGGCAGGGAGCTCCTATAATTCACCCCTCCACTTT. It is translated as CASSIGAGSSYNSPLHF. Full variable domain (rest looked up from reference TRBV19 and TRBJ1-6): DGGITQSPKYLFRKEGQNVTLSCEQNLNHDAMYWYRQDPGQGLRLIYYSQIVNDFQKGDIAEGYSVSREKKESFPLTVTSAQKNPTAFYLCASSIGAGSSYNSPLHFGNGTRLTVT.

The rearrangement uses TRBV2 and TRBJ1-5; 11 nucleotides line up with TRBD1. The trim removed 8 bases at V and 9 bases at J, leaving 12 bases unmatched. The germline V gene encodes CDR1 SNHLY and CDR2 FYNNEI. This CDR3 comprises 15 residues. This CDR3 is CASATGTGGLGPQHF. CDR3 nucleotides: TGTGCCAGCGCAACCGGGACAGGGGGATTGGGGCCCCAGCATTTT.

The count of this clone is one. V and J are TRBV7-2 and TRBJ2-3, with 8 bases lining up with TRBD2. Germline V lookup: CDR1 SGHTA, CDR2 FQGNSA. Trimming at V came to 6 bases and at J to 6 bases, leaving 14 bases not matched to a gene. The CDR3 extends over 16 amino acids. This CDR3 reads CASSILPGRAGDTQYF. In DNA form, the CDR3 reads TGTGCCAGCAGTATCCTTCCCGGGAGGGCCGGGGATACGCAGTATTTT.

This chain joins TRBV28 and TRBJ1-6; maybe TRBD1 (5 bases). CDR1 MDHEN and CDR2 SYDVKM come from the germline V gene. The CDR3 has 15 residues. Trimming took 6 bases from V and 9 from J, leaving 18 bases between them. Here the CDR3 reads CASRGRGAFSSPLHF. The DNA of the CDR3 is TGTGCCAGCAGAGGTAGGGGCGCTTTTTCTTCACCCCTCCACTTT.

This clone was seen a single time. The chain couples TRBV7-8 to TRBJ2-3; D is unresolved. The CDR3 loop spans 14 amino acids. V was trimmed by 1 base and J by 3 bases, leaving 8 bases between them. Germline assignment: CDR1 SGHVS and CDR2 FQNEAQ. CDR3 DNA sequence: TGTGCCAGCAGCTTAGGGGCGGAGACAGATACGCAGTATTTT. This sequence encodes CASSLGAETDTQYF.

This clone was found a few times. The J gene is TRBJ2-7, the V gene TRBV28, with 12 bases identical to TRBD2. The CDR3 consists of 16 residues. V shed 6 bases and J 4 bases; nucleotides not matched to a gene: 10. Germline CDR1 and CDR2: MDHEN and SYDVKM. CDR3 protein: CASRSETSGGRYEQYF. CDR3 bases: TGTGCCAGCAGGTCGGAGACTAGCGGGGGAAGATACGAGCAGTACTTC. The variable domain in full, completed from reference TRBV28 and TRBJ2-7, reads DVKVTQSSRYLVKRTGEKVFLECVQDMDHENMFWYRQDPGLGLRLIYFSYDVKMKEKGDIPEGYSVSREKKERFSLILESASTNQTSMYLCASRSETSGGRYEQYFGPGTRLTVT.

This clone was detected once. This rearrangement joins TRBV7-8 to TRBJ1-1, with 10 bases that match TRBD1. This CDR3 has 16 amino acids. In germline, CDR1 is SGHVS, CDR2 FQNEAQ. The junction had 14 bases not matched to a gene; V was cut back by 7 bases and J by 6 bases. CDR3 coding DNA: TGTGCCAGCACCTTTAGTAGGGACAGGGGCTACGCTGAAGCTTTCTTT. It translates to CASTFSRDRGYAEAFF.

The chain has TRBV28 and TRBJ2-2, with a weak D call TRBD1 (6 bases). V was trimmed by 4 bases and J by 5 bases, leaving 11 bases between them. This CDR3 has 14 amino acids. Germline V gene lookup returns CDR1 MDHEN and CDR2 SYDVKM. Here the CDR3 DNA reads TGTGCCAGCAGTTCGACAGGTTATACCGGGGAGCTGTTTTTT. This codes for CASSSTGYTGELFF.

As for this clone: An end of the junction does not agree with germline; a read error may underlie this. The same CDR3 also results from other DNA sequences found in this sample. The V and J genes are TRBV7-7 and TRBJ1-1, with no clear D. Germline values: CDR1 SSHAT, CDR2 FNYEAQ (reference sequence). CDR3 length equals 13 residues. CDR3: CASSLEYNTEAFF. In DNA form, the CDR3 reads TGTGCTAGCAGCTTAGAGTACAACACTGAAGCTTTCTTT.

The chain combines TRBV5-1 with TRBJ2-5; TRBD1 matches at 9 bases. V was pared by 0 bases and J by 2 bases, with 2 bases of the junction left unmatched. This CDR3 spans 15 amino acids. CDR1 and CDR2 (germline): SGHRS, YFSETQ. The CDR3 DNA sequence: TGCGCCAGCAGCTTGGAGGGACAGGGTCAAGAGACCCAGTACTTC. Its translation is CASSLEGQGQETQYF.

This chain connects TRBV5-1 to TRBJ2-3; 8 bases line up with TRBD2. CDR3 length equals 17 residues. V dropped 1 base and J dropped 3; count of bases not matched to a gene: 10. Germline V gene sequence: CDR1 SGHRS, CDR2 YFSETQ. The CDR3 loop reads CASSLTPRGGTTDTQYF. The DNA of the CDR3 is TGCGCCAGCAGCTTGACCCCACGGGGGGGCACGACAGATACGCAGTATTTT.

This chain links TRBV27 with TRBJ1-5, with TRBD1 matching over 10 bases. The V and J ends lost 2 bases and 7 bases, in that order; junction bases with no gene match: 14. The CDR3 covers 18 residues. Germline assignment: CDR1 MNHEY and CDR2 SMNVEV (reference sequence). The CDR3 spells CASSLRLPGQGFWQPQHF. DNA of the CDR3: TGTGCCAGCAGTTTACGTCTACCGGGACAGGGGTTTTGGCAGCCCCAGCATTTT.

This clone was seen many times. This chain connects TRBV7-8 to TRBJ1-2; a possible D gene is TRBD1 (5 bases). CDR3 size: 14 residues. Germline CDR1 reads SGHVS; CDR2 reads FQNEAQ. The germline V and J ends were trimmed by 5 bases and 8 bases, with 18 bases remaining between them. The CDR3 region has the DNA TGTGCCAGCAGCCTCCCGGGCAGGGTTTGGGGCTACACCTTC. Its translation is CASSLPGRVWGYTF. Complete variable domain (other parts from reference TRBV7-8 and TRBJ1-2): GAGVSQSPRYKVAKRGQDVALRCDPISGHVSLFWYQQALGQGPEFLTYFQNEAQLDKSGLPSDRFFAERPEGSVSTLKIQRTQQEDSAVYLCASSLPGRVWGYTFGSGTRLTVV.

This clone has just one count. Here the CDR3 DNA reads TGTGCCAGCAGCTTGTACGGCAGCAATCAGCCCCAGCATTTT. Translated, it gives CASSLYGSNQPQHF. The gene calls are TRBV5-6 and TRBJ1-5, with D uncertain. The V end lost 1 base, the J end lost 1 base, and 6 bases lay between the germline ends. Germline values: CDR1 SGHDT, CDR2 YYEEEE. The length of the CDR3 is 14 residues.

The chain carries TRBV9 and TRBJ2-7, with D uncertain. V dropped 1 base and J dropped 2 bases, with 13 bases sitting between them. Looked up from germline, CDR1 is SGDLS and CDR2 is YYNGEE. The CDR3 loop spans 15 amino acids. CDR3 amino acids: CASSVSALLTYEQYF. Here the CDR3 DNA reads TGTGCCAGCAGCGTATCCGCCCTGCTTACCTACGAGCAGTACTTC.

This chain uses TRBV6-1 with TRBJ2-4, with 7 bases aligning to TRBD1. The CDR3 length is 15 residues. CDR1 and CDR2 (germline): MNHNS, SASEGT. The V gene end was trimmed by 8 bases and the J gene end by 0 bases; junction bases not matched to a gene: 7. CDR3 coding DNA: TGTGCCAGCGGGGACAGCTTGCTAGCCAAAAACATTCAGTACTTC. It translates to CASGDSLLAKNIQYF.

V is TRBV10-3 and J is TRBJ2-7; D call uncertain. V was clipped by 3 bases and J by 5 bases, with 5 bases between them. This CDR3 is 11 amino acids long. CDR1 and CDR2 (germline): ENHRY, SYGVKD. For the CDR3, the DNA is TGTGCCATCAGTGACAGGAACGAGCAGTACTTC. As protein: CAISDRNEQYF.

This chain uses TRBV5-4 with TRBJ2-5, with TRBD1 identical over 7 bases. V dropped 3 bases and J dropped 2; count of bases not matched to a gene: 10. CDR3 length equals 16 residues. The germline V gene has CDR1 SGHNT and CDR2 YYREEE (reference sequence). DNA for the CDR3: TGTGCCAGCAGCTCGAGGGGGCGGGTCCCTCAAGAGACCCAGTACTTC. Protein: CASSSRGRVPQETQYF. Combining the CDR3 with reference TRBV5-4 and TRBJ2-5 gives the whole variable domain ETGVTQSPTHLIKTRGQQVTLRCSSQSGHNTVSWYQQALGQGPQFIFQYYREEENGRGNFPPRFSGLQFPNYSSELNVNALELDDSALYLCASSSRGRVPQETQYFGPGTRLLVL.

The CDR3 DNA reads TGTGCCAGTAGTATAAAGACTAGCGTCGGGGAGCTGTTTTTT. This gives the protein CASSIKTSVGELFF. V and J are TRBV19 and TRBJ2-2, with TRBD2 matching over 8 bases. Germline CDR1 is LNHDA and CDR2 is SQIVND (reference sequence). The V and J ends lost 2 bases and 7 bases, in that order; junction bases with no gene match: 3. CDR3 length equals 14 residues.

The chain joins TRBV30 to TRBJ1-1; D is ambiguous. V gave up 0 bases and J gave up 1 base, with 12 bases separating them. The CDR3 has 15 residues. Germline V gene lookup returns CDR1 GTSNPN and CDR2 SVGIG (reference sequence). The CDR3 DNA is TGTGCCTGGAGTGTAAGTAGATCGAAGAACACTGAAGCTTTCTTT. Protein product: CAWSVSRSKNTEAFF.

This sequence joins TRBV18 and TRBJ2-7; no reliable D call. The germline gives CDR1 KGHSH, CDR2 LQKENI. The CDR3 contains 13 residues. The V end lost 2 bases, the J end lost 3 bases, and 8 bases lay between the germline ends. The CDR3 protein is CASSPNSLYEQYF. The CDR3 nucleotides read TGTGCCAGCTCACCAAACAGCCTCTACGAGCAGTACTTC. Drawing the rest from reference TRBV18 and TRBJ2-7, the complete variable domain is NAGVMQNPRHLVRRRGQEARLRCSPMKGHSHVYWYRQLPEEGLKFMVYLQKENIIDESGMPKERFSAEFPKEGPSILRIQQVVRGDSAAYFCASSPNSLYEQYFGPGTRLTVT.

V and J are TRBV5-1 and TRBJ2-1, with unresolved D. V lost 4 bases and J 0 bases, leaving 17 bases between the germline ends. Germline-derived CDR1 and CDR2 are SGHRS and YFSETQ. This CDR3 is 17 amino acids long. The CDR3 here is CASSRRGQPDSYNEQFF. DNA of the CDR3: TGCGCCAGCAGCCGCCGTGGCCAGCCCGACTCCTACAATGAGCAGTTCTTC.

The chain couples TRBV30 to TRBJ1-5, with a weak D call TRBD1 (6 bases). CDR1 is GTSNPN, CDR2 SVGIG, per germline (reference sequence). The CDR3 spans 13 residues. V lost 2 bases, J lost 7 bases, and 12 bases lay in between. CDR3 in amino acids: CAWSLGGRQPQHF. The CDR3 DNA is TGTGCCTGGAGTCTTGGGGGCCGACAGCCCCAGCATTTT.

The J gene is TRBJ2-5, the V gene TRBV25-1; 7 bases are shared with TRBD1. Germline V gene sequence: CDR1 MGHDK, CDR2 SYGVNS. Losses at the gene ends were 3 bases for V and 1 base for J; bases not matched to a gene: 14. CDR3 length: 18 amino acids. CDR3 sequence reads: CASSEQTGARPSQETQYF. Written as DNA, the CDR3 is TGTGCCAGCAGTGAGCAAACAGGGGCCCGACCAAGCCAAGAGACCCAGTACTTC.

The chain uses TRBV20-1 and TRBJ2-5; D remains ambiguous. Trimming pared 3 bases from V and 5 bases from J, leaving 7 bases between. The length of the CDR3 is 11 residues. From germline, CDR1 is DFQATT and CDR2 SNEGSKA (reference sequence). The DNA of the CDR3 is TGCAGTGCTAGTCCCACGGAGACCCAGTACTTC. It is translated as CSASPTETQYF.

This sequence joins TRBV2 and TRBJ2-5, with D maybe TRBD2 (5 bases). V lost 2 bases to trimming and J lost 0 bases, with 7 bases between them. Germline loops: CDR1 SNHLY, CDR2 FYNNEI. This CDR3 spans 14 amino acids. CDR3 DNA sequence: TGTGCCAGCAGTGAAACGGGGTACCAAGAGACCCAGTACTTC. It specifies CASSETGYQETQYF.